The 12 T cell receptor beta chains below all came from one sample that was sequenced in a study of T cell changes during pregnancy in multiple sclerosis (dated by TCRdb to the late 2010s). Library construction relied on the immunoSEQ multiplex PCR assay. TCRdb mirrors the immuneACCESS table, restricted to in-frame sequences. Some clones are absent from its copies; in checked studies, under half trace to an unresolved V gene, and the reason for the others is unknown. This sample is represented by around 97,000 clones; roughly nine tenths of them were singletons. The top ten constitute roughly 0.93% of the sample. Sequencing used peripheral blood, obtained after pregnancy. These receptors all come from a female donor with multiple sclerosis, enrolled in a pregnancy study.

The rearrangement joins TRBV5-8 to TRBJ2-1; 9 positions agree with TRBD1. The CDR3 is 16 amino acids. V lost 5 bases and J lost 0; bases outside the gene matches: 6. Per germline, CDR1 SGHTS and CDR2 YDEGEE. In DNA form, the CDR3 reads TGTGCCAGCAGGGGACAGGGCCTTAGCTCCTACAATGAGCAGTTCTTC. Amino acid sequence: CASRGQGLSSYNEQFF.

The V and J genes are TRBV21-1 and TRBJ1-1; the table calls TRBD1, which could not be checked here. TRBV21-1 is flagged as a pseudogene. The CDR3 has 21 residues. CDR3 loop: CASSKVKKRWRDRGRITEAFF. CDR3 nucleotides: TGTGCCAGCAGCAAAGTCAAGAAAAGATGGAGGGACAGGGGGCGGATCACTGAAGCTTTCTTT.

This sequence joins TRBV5-5 and TRBJ1-5; 9 nucleotides agree with TRBD1. J was trimmed by 10 bases and V by 4 bases; bases with no gene match: 12. The length of the CDR3 is 15 residues. The V gene's germline CDR1 is SGHKS and CDR2 YYEKEE (reference sequence). The CDR3 spells CASSPRSGQGLPQHF. The CDR3 DNA sequence: TGTGCCAGCAGCCCTAGATCGGGACAGGGCCTTCCCCAGCATTTT.

The chain combines TRBV11-2 with TRBJ2-2; D is uncertain. The CDR3 totals 11 residues. In germline, CDR1 is SGHAT, CDR2 FQNNGV. The ends were cut back, 2 bases at V and 11 bases at J, with 6 bases in the middle. The DNA of the CDR3 is TGTGCCAGCAGCTTAAATAGTGAGCTGTTTTTT. It translates to CASSLNSELFF.

The CDR3 region has the DNA TGTGCCAGCAGCCCCCCCAGGGGGCCGGGCACCGGGGAGCTGTTTTTT. This gives the protein CASSPPRGPGTGELFF. J is TRBJ2-2 and V is TRBV28; 8 bases fit TRBD1. J lost 4 bases, V lost 6 bases, and 10 bases had no gene match. CDR1 MDHEN and CDR2 SYDVKM come from the germline V gene. CDR3 size: 16 residues.

The chain employs TRBV28 and TRBJ2-7; 10 bases agree with TRBD1. CDR1 and CDR2 (germline): MDHEN, SYDVKM. The J segment lost 6 bases and the V segment lost 3 bases, leaving 5 bases of the junction unmatched. The CDR3 length is 14 residues. CDR3 in DNA: TGTGCCAGCAGTTTTCGGACAGGGGGAAGCGAGCAGTACTTC. As protein: CASSFRTGGSEQYF. Variable domain in full (rest from reference TRBV28 and TRBJ2-7): DVKVTQSSRYLVKRTGEKVFLECVQDMDHENMFWYRQDPGLGLRLIYFSYDVKMKEKGDIPEGYSVSREKKERFSLILESASTNQTSMYLCASSFRTGGSEQYFGPGTRLTVT.

The J gene is TRBJ1-1, the V gene TRBV6-5, with TRBD1 as a possible D gene (6 bases). V was cut by 3 bases and J by 1 base, with 9 bases left in between. The CDR3 loop spans 14 amino acids. Germline V lookup: CDR1 MNHEY, CDR2 SVGAGI. This CDR3 reads CASSYGTPNTEAFF. CDR3 DNA sequence: TGTGCCAGCAGTTATGGGACACCGAACACTGAAGCTTTCTTT.

The rearrangement joins TRBV18 to TRBJ2-7; 7 bases are a match to TRBD1. This CDR3 is 14 amino acids long. Germline CDR1 and CDR2: KGHSH and LQKENI. Unmatched junction bases numbered 3, after V lost 0 bases and J lost 4 bases. CDR3 bases: TGTGCCAGCTCACCACCGGGACAGACGTACGAGCAGTACTTC. Translating gives CASSPPGQTYEQYF.

This chain connects TRBV10-3 to TRBJ1-1, with 10 positions matching TRBD1. CDR1 is ENHRY and CDR2 is SYGVKD in the germline V gene. The CDR3 totals 15 residues. Trimming took 3 bases from V and 6 from J; bases not matched to a gene: 7. The CDR3 loop is CAISDRDRGASEAFF. The CDR3 DNA sequence: TGTGCCATCAGTGATCGGGACAGGGGCGCCTCTGAAGCTTTCTTT.

The chain is built from TRBV6-5 and TRBJ1-3; perhaps TRBD1 as D (5 bases). Per germline, CDR1 MNHEY and CDR2 SVGAGI. V shed 6 bases and J shed 2 bases, with 14 bases lying between them. This CDR3 comprises 15 residues. In DNA, the CDR3 is TGTGCCAGCAGGCCACAGGCTTTAGCTGGAAACACCATATATTTT. Amino acids: CASRPQALAGNTIYF.

The chain carries TRBV27 and TRBJ2-7, with 9 bases fitting TRBD1. This CDR3 is 15 amino acids long. V shed 1 base, J shed 1 base, and the junction held 2 bases outside the gene matches. Germline lookup yields CDR1 MNHEY and CDR2 SMNVEV (reference sequence). The CDR3 nucleotides are TGTGCCAGCAGTTTATTCGGGACAGGGTCCTACGAGCAGTACTTC. Amino acids: CASSLFGTGSYEQYF.

The chain couples TRBV7-9 to TRBJ1-6; TRBD1 is a possible D gene (5 bases). V gave up 5 bases and J gave up 2 bases, with 10 bases separating them. In germline, CDR1 is SEHNR, CDR2 FQNEAQ (reference sequence). There are 15 residues in the CDR3. Here the CDR3 reads CASSTDSPYNSPLHF. In nucleotides, the CDR3 is TGTGCCAGCAGCACCGACAGTCCCTATAATTCACCCCTCCACTTT.